These 2 T cell receptor beta chains came from one sample sequenced in a study of OX40 agonist ivuxolimab in advanced cancers. Measured with immunoSEQ multiplex PCR; TCRdb has only the in-frame clones, and not every one. The sample contains roughly 38,000 clones, more than 75% of which appear only once. Sequenced here: CD4+ or CD8+ T cells sorted from blood, sampled in a trial of the OX40 agonist ivuxolimab. The source is an adult with an advanced solid tumor such as melanoma, head and neck, liver or kidney cancer.

The V call is TRBV6-1, the J call TRBJ2-2, with TRBD1 matching over 7 bases. This CDR3 contains 15 residues. CDR1 MNHNS and CDR2 SASEGT come from the germline V gene. With V trimmed by 6 bases and J by 4 bases, 8 bases remained unmatched. The CDR3 nucleotides are TGTGCCAGCAGGAAGACAGGGCAAACCACCGGGGAGCTGTTTTTT. It codes for CASRKTGQTTGELFF.

J is TRBJ1-2 and V is TRBV28; no firm D call. This CDR3 contains 12 residues. The V gene's germline CDR1 is MDHEN and CDR2 SYDVKM. With 4 bases removed from V and 4 bases from J, the gap between germline ends came to 7 bases. The CDR3 region is CASSSQLYGYTF. CDR3 coding DNA: TGTGCCAGCAGTTCACAGCTCTATGGCTACACCTTC.